Shown below are 21 T cell receptor beta chains from a single sample sequenced in a study of cytomegalovirus exposure and HLA in healthy donors. Some clones are missing from TCRdb's copy, which holds only in-frame ones; the method was immunoSEQ multiplex PCR. There are about 63,000 clones in the sample; more than 85% occur only once, and 6.5% to 9% lies in the top ten. Sample: PBMCs. The receptors were sampled from a woman under 30 in good health and CMV-seropositive.

V usage is TRBV15 and J usage is TRBJ1-2, with D maybe TRBD1 (5 bases). V lost 2 bases and J lost 1, with 11 bases in between. This CDR3 is built from 15 residues. The germline gives CDR1 LNHNV, CDR2 YYDKDF (reference sequence). DNA for the CDR3: TGTGCCACCAGCAGAAATGTCAGGGATAACTATGGCTACACCTTC. Encoded protein: CATSRNVRDNYGYTF. The variable domain in full, with the rest retrieved from reference TRBV15 and TRBJ1-2, is DAMVIQNPRYQVTQFGKPVTLSCSQTLNHNVMYWYQQKSSQAPKLLFHYYDKDFNNEADTPDNFQSRRPNTSFCFLDIRSPGLGDTAMYLCATSRNVRDNYGYTFGSGTRLTVV.

The V and J genes are TRBV29-1 and TRBJ1-1; 8 bases align to TRBD1. Per germline, CDR1 SQVTM and CDR2 ANQGSEA. The V segment lost 7 bases and the J segment 6 bases; nucleotides outside the gene matches: 10. The CDR3 contains 13 residues. This CDR3 reads CSAPGQAYAEAFF. For the CDR3, the DNA is TGCAGCGCTCCGGGACAGGCGTACGCTGAAGCTTTCTTT.

The CDR3 sequence: CASSLGTPSYEQYF. The CDR3 nucleotides read TGTGCCAGCAGCTTAGGGACACCCTCCTACGAGCAGTACTTC. V usage is TRBV11-2 and J usage is TRBJ2-7; tentative D call: TRBD1 (5 bases). Between the trimmed V and J ends, which lost 1 base and 0 bases, there was a span of 7 bases. Germline V gene data show CDR1 as SGHAT and CDR2 as FQNNGV. This CDR3 region has 14 residues.

This chain uses TRBV30 with TRBJ2-2; D is ambiguous. This CDR3 spans 16 amino acids. V was pared by 0 bases and J by 0 bases, with 11 bases between. The germline V gene encodes CDR1 GTSNPN and CDR2 SVGIG (reference sequence). The CDR3, as DNA: TGTGCCTGGAGTGTAGCGCAATCAACGAACACCGGGGAGCTGTTTTTT. Amino acid sequence: CAWSVAQSTNTGELFF.

The chain couples TRBV5-6 to TRBJ2-3, with 8 bases lining up with TRBD1. Losses at the gene ends were 2 bases for V and 7 bases for J; bases not matched to a gene: 18. The CDR3 covers 18 residues. CDR1 and CDR2 from the germline V gene are SGHDT and YYEEEE. This chain's CDR3 is CASSLGIRGLSQGYTQYF. In nucleotides, the CDR3 is TGTGCCAGCAGCTTAGGAATCAGGGGGCTAAGTCAGGGATATACGCAGTATTTT. Variable domain in full (rest from reference TRBV5-6 and TRBJ2-3): DAGVTQSPTHLIKTRGQQVTLRCSPKSGHDTVSWYQQALGQGPQFIFQYYEEEERQRGNFPDRFSGHQFPNYSSELNVNALLLGDSALYLCASSLGIRGLSQGYTQYFGPGTRLTVL.

This clone was observed a single time. The chain is built from TRBV29-1 and TRBJ2-2; maybe TRBD1 (6 bases). The V and J ends lost 6 bases and 6 bases respectively, with 11 bases between them. The CDR3 is 12 residues long. Germline CDR1 and CDR2: SQVTM and ANQGSEA. The CDR3 here is CSVTGRAGELFF. The DNA for the CDR3 is TGCAGCGTAACAGGGCGGGCCGGGGAGCTGTTTTTT.

The chain links TRBV27 to TRBJ1-5; 7 bases are a match to TRBD1. The germline V gene encodes CDR1 MNHEY and CDR2 SMNVEV (reference sequence). The V gene end was trimmed by 5 bases and the J gene end by 6 bases; junction bases not matched to a gene: 7. This CDR3 is 14 amino acids long. In DNA, the CDR3 is TGTGCCAGCAGTCCGATCGGGACAGCTCAGCCCCAGCATTTT. Translated: CASSPIGTAQPQHF.

This chain's CDR3 is CASRRQGRGDTQYF. CDR3 nucleotides: TGTGCCAGCAGGAGACAGGGGAGGGGAGATACGCAGTATTTT. V gene TRBV14 combines with J gene TRBJ2-3; a possible D gene is TRBD1 (8 bases). The germline CDR1 and CDR2 sequences are SGHDN and FVKESK. V lost 6 bases and J 5 bases, leaving 15 bases between the germline ends. The CDR3 extends over 14 amino acids.

The V and J genes are TRBV7-9 and TRBJ2-2; D unresolved. Germline assignment: CDR1 SEHNR and CDR2 FQNEAQ (reference sequence). Trimming removed 5 bases at V and 5 bases at J, with 15 bases between. The CDR3 spans 15 residues. Here the CDR3 DNA reads TGTGCCAGCAGCCCCTCGCCACTTTCTACCGGGGAGCTGTTTTTT. Encoded protein: CASSPSPLSTGELFF.

The J gene is TRBJ2-1, the V gene TRBV5-1, with D tentatively TRBD2 (5 bases). Germline V gene data show CDR1 as SGHRS and CDR2 as YFSETQ. V was clipped by 5 bases and J by 4 bases, with 13 bases between them. This CDR3 is 14 amino acids long. CDR3 loop: CASRSLASYNEQFF. CDR3 DNA: TGCGCCAGCAGATCCCTAGCATCATACAATGAGCAGTTCTTC.

V is TRBV29-1 and J is TRBJ1-1; D is perhaps TRBD1 (5 bases). The V end lost 7 bases, the J end lost 4 bases, and 16 bases lay between the germline ends. CDR1 SQVTM and CDR2 ANQGSEA come from the germline V gene. The CDR3 contains 13 residues. The CDR3 sequence: CSDTQGRGTEAFF. In DNA, the CDR3 is TGCAGCGACACCCAGGGTAGGGGCACTGAAGCTTTCTTT.

In this sample, this clone turned up once. The V and J genes are TRBV4-3 and TRBJ1-4; TRBD1 matches at 8 bases. Trimming cost V 1 base and J 4 bases; bases outside gene matches: 2. CDR1 and CDR2 (germline): LGHNA, YSLEER. This CDR3 is 15 amino acids long. CDR3 region: CASSQATGVNEKLFF. CDR3 nucleotides: TGCGCCAGCAGCCAAGCGACAGGGGTTAATGAAAAACTGTTTTTT.

The rearrangement joins TRBV7-2 to TRBJ1-2; 8 bases line up with TRBD1. The CDR3 has 14 residues. Germline V gives CDR1 SGHTA, CDR2 FQGNSA. Losses at the gene ends were 5 bases for V and 8 bases for J; bases not matched to a gene: 10. The CDR3 region is CASSQDDRGRGYTF. In nucleotides, the CDR3 is TGTGCCAGCAGCCAAGATGACAGGGGCAGAGGCTACACCTTC.

This chain uses TRBV5-1 with TRBJ1-1, with 9 bases lining up with TRBD1. The CDR3 contains 16 residues. V lost 7 bases, J lost 1 base, and 11 bases stayed unmatched. CDR1 SGHRS and CDR2 YFSETQ come from the germline V gene. The CDR3 nucleotides read TGCGCCAGCGGATACGGGACAGGGAGGAAGAACACTGAAGCTTTCTTT. It is translated as CASGYGTGRKNTEAFF.

The chain employs TRBV15 and TRBJ2-3; a possible D gene is TRBD1 (6 bases). V lost 3 bases and J lost 3, with 13 bases in between. CDR1 LNHNV and CDR2 YYDKDF come from the germline V gene (reference sequence). The CDR3 loop spans 15 amino acids. For the CDR3, the DNA is TGTGCCACCAGCAGGGAGGACAGACTTACAGATACGCAGTATTTT. Translation gives CATSREDRLTDTQYF.

The chain uses TRBV7-3 and TRBJ2-7, with 12 bases matching TRBD2. Per the germline V gene, CDR1 is SGHTA and CDR2 is FQGTGA. The CDR3 sequence is 20 residues long. With V trimmed by 6 bases and J by 6 bases, 24 bases remained unmatched. The CDR3 DNA follows: TGTGCCAGCAGTCCCGGGGCGGTGACTAGCGGGAGTCGAATCCCACCCGAGCAGTACTTC. This translates into CASSPGAVTSGSRIPPEQYF.

This clone has a single count. The chain recombines TRBV5-4 with TRBJ2-2; no firm D call. The CDR3 is made up of 13 amino acids. CDR1 and CDR2 from the germline V gene are SGHNT and YYREEE (reference sequence). Trimming cost V 4 bases and J 5 bases, with 9 bases left between them. The CDR3 spells CASSPIWTGELFF. The DNA for the CDR3 is TGTGCCAGCAGCCCTATTTGGACCGGGGAGCTGTTTTTT.

V and J are TRBV7-2 and TRBJ2-7, with 8 bases lining up with TRBD2. The CDR3 consists of 13 residues. The germline V gene encodes CDR1 SGHTA and CDR2 FQGNSA. V lost 5 bases, J lost 2 bases, and 2 bases stayed unmatched. DNA of the CDR3: TGTGCCAGCAGCATTAGCGGGACCTACGAGCAGTACTTC. This gives the protein CASSISGTYEQYF.

The V gene is TRBV19, the J gene TRBJ2-3; 8 bases line up with TRBD2. CDR1 is LNHDA and CDR2 is SQIVND in the germline V gene (reference sequence). V lost 5 bases and J lost 2; bases outside the gene matches: 9. This CDR3 has 16 residues. The CDR3 DNA reads TGTGCCAGTAGTCGCGGGTTAGCGGGGAACACAGATACGCAGTATTTT. Amino acid sequence: CASSRGLAGNTDTQYF.

The rearrangement joins TRBV29-1 to TRBJ1-2; 7 bases fit TRBD1. The CDR3 totals 13 residues. CDR1 SQVTM and CDR2 ANQGSEA come from the germline V gene. V lost 6 bases to trimming and J lost 3 bases; unmatched junction nucleotides: 7. The CDR3, as DNA: TGCAGCGTGATGACAGGGAAGGACTATGGCTACACCTTC. It codes for CSVMTGKDYGYTF.

This sequence joins TRBV7-2 and TRBJ2-7, with D possibly TRBD2 on 6 matching bases. The CDR3 totals 15 residues. CDR1 and CDR2 (germline): SGHTA, FQGNSA. Trimming pared 2 bases from V and 1 base from J, leaving 12 bases between. CDR3 loop: CASSLSLGLSYEQYF. The CDR3 DNA reads as TGTGCCAGCAGCTTATCCTTGGGACTTTCCTACGAGCAGTACTTC. Combining the CDR3 with reference TRBV7-2 and TRBJ2-7 gives the whole variable domain GAGVSQSPSNKVTEKGKDVELRCDPISGHTALYWYRQSLGQGLEFLIYFQGNSAPDKSGLPSDRFSAERTGGSVSTLTIQRTQQEDSAVYLCASSLSLGLSYEQYFGPGTRLTVT.